The rows below give T cell receptor beta chains drawn from one sample of a study of beta chain features in type 1 diabetes. The protocol was immunoSEQ multiplex PCR, while the TCRdb copy is restricted to in-frame clones and leaves out a portion. The sample holds about 250,000 clones, around 14% seen once. The sample comprised naive CD4+ T cells from blood. The receptors derive from a woman aged 40 to 50 in good health. Both conserved end residues are part of each CDR3. Each record gives: D gene, V gene, clone size, J gene, CDR3 protein, CDR3 DNA. The D gene is left open where the match is weak. The size of a clone is reported for some rows only, either as once, few or many, or as a class for expanded clones.

D: TRBD1
V: TRBV29-1
size: few
J: TRBJ1-3
CDR3: CSVESRGVHGNTIYF
DNA: TGCAGCGTTGAAAGCAGGGGGGTACACGGAAACACCATATATTTT

D: TRBD1
V: TRBV7-9
size: few
J: TRBJ1-2
CDR3: CASGQGQGNLEYGYTF
DNA: TGTGCCAGCGGCCAGGGACAGGGGAATTTAGAATATGGCTACACCTTC

D: TRBD2
V: TRBV4-1
size: .
J: TRBJ2-5
CDR3: CASSPIRLAGQETQYF
DNA: TGCGCCAGCAGCCCAATCCGACTAGCGGGGCAAGAGACCCAGTACTTC

D: TRBD1
V: TRBV18
size: few
J: TRBJ1-2
CDR3: CASSPWDRDYGYTF
DNA: TGTGCCAGCTCACCATGGGACAGGGACTATGGCTACACCTTC

D: TRBD2
V: TRBV27
size: few
J: TRBJ2-7
CDR3: CASSLGMGGSSYEQYF
DNA: TGTGCCAGCAGTCTAGGAATGGGGGGGAGCTCCTACGAGCAGTACTTC

D: TRBD2
V: TRBV7-6
size: .
J: TRBJ2-3
CDR3: CASSIGSGGHTDTQYF
DNA: TGTGCCAGCAGCATTGGGAGCGGGGGCCACACAGATACGCAGTATTTT

D: .
V: TRBV21-1
size: few
J: TRBJ1-1
CDR3: CASSKVDRETEAFF
DNA: TGTGCCAGCAGCAAAGTTGACAGGGAGACTGAAGCTTTCTTT

D: TRBD2
V: TRBV18
size: few
J: TRBJ2-5
CDR3: CASSPTSGDPQETQYF
DNA: TGTGCCAGCTCACCAACTAGCGGGGACCCCCAAGAGACCCAGTACTTC

D: TRBD2
V: TRBV7-9
size: few
J: TRBJ2-2
CDR3: CASSLLGAASGGSTGELFF
DNA: TGTGCCAGCAGCTTATTGGGAGCGGCTAGCGGGGGATCAACCGGGGAGCTGTTTTTT

D: TRBD2
V: TRBV6-5
size: .
J: TRBJ2-5
CDR3: CASSKGLAGAETQYF
DNA: TGTGCCAGCAGTAAGGGACTAGCGGGGGCGGAGACCCAGTACTTC

D: .
V: TRBV5-1
size: few
J: TRBJ1-1
CDR3: CASSLKGGSNTEAFF
DNA: TGCGCCAGCAGCTTGAAGGGGGGGTCGAACACTGAAGCTTTCTTT

D: .
V: TRBV5-1
size: .
J: TRBJ2-3
CDR3: CASSLAMTTKITDTQYF
DNA: TGCGCCAGCAGCTTGGCTATGACAACCAAAATCACAGATACGCAGTATTTT

D: .
V: TRBV7-2
size: many
J: TRBJ2-7
CDR3: CASSLGRGIYEQYF
DNA: TGTGCCAGCAGCTTAGGACGGGGGATATACGAGCAGTACTTC

D: .
V: TRBV27
size: .
J: TRBJ2-6
CDR3: CASSPYVLISGANVLTF
DNA: TGTGCCAGCAGTCCTTACGTACTGATCTCTGGGGCCAACGTCCTGACTTTC

D: .
V: TRBV7-9
size: .
J: TRBJ1-1
CDR3: CATTNVRRPTEAFF
DNA: TGTGCCACGACGAACGTGCGGAGGCCAACTGAAGCTTTCTTT

D: TRBD2
V: TRBV5-4
size: .
J: TRBJ2-5
CDR3: CASSLGPLAGPQETQYF
DNA: TGTGCCAGCAGCTTGGGGCCACTAGCGGGCCCACAAGAGACCCAGTACTTC

D: TRBD2
V: TRBV7-2
size: .
J: TRBJ2-3
CDR3: CASSFGLAGADTQYF
DNA: TGTGCCAGCAGCTTTGGACTAGCGGGGGCAGATACGCAGTATTTT

D: .
V: TRBV6-6
size: .
J: TRBJ2-3
CDR3: CASSYSTSSTDTQYF
DNA: TGTGCCAGCAGTTACTCGACTTCTAGCACAGATACGCAGTATTTT

D: .
V: TRBV9
size: .
J: TRBJ1-2
CDR3: CASSVNVRDYGGYTF
DNA: TGTGCCAGCAGCGTAAATGTCCGGGATTACGGAGGCTACACCTTC

D: TRBD2
V: TRBV9
size: few
J: TRBJ2-1
CDR3: CASSVAGWGGDNEQFF
DNA: TGTGCCAGCAGCGTAGCTGGGTGGGGGGGTGACAATGAGCAGTTCTTC

D: .
V: TRBV6-5
size: few
J: TRBJ2-3
CDR3: CASSYSGVANTDTQYF
DNA: TGTGCCAGCAGTTACTCCGGGGTGGCTAACACAGATACGCAGTATTTT

D: TRBD2
V: TRBV10-3
size: .
J: TRBJ2-3
CDR3: CAISVSSGGAADTQYF
DNA: TGTGCCATCAGTGTGTCTAGCGGGGGGGCTGCAGATACGCAGTATTTT

D: .
V: TRBV7-2
size: few
J: TRBJ1-3
CDR3: CASSTMRGNTIYF
DNA: TGTGCCAGCAGCACCATGCGCGGAAACACCATATATTTT

D: .
V: TRBV5-1
size: .
J: TRBJ2-7
CDR3: CASSSMNTYEQYF
DNA: TGCGCCAGCAGCTCCATGAATACATACGAGCAGTACTTC

D: .
V: TRBV5-1
size: .
J: TRBJ1-6
CDR3: CASSLTDSYNSPLHF
DNA: TGCGCCAGCAGCTTGACTGACTCCTATAATTCACCCCTCCACTTT

D: .
V: TRBV6-6
size: few
J: TRBJ1-3
CDR3: CATSLVGNTIYF
DNA: TGTGCCACCTCGCTAGTTGGAAACACCATATATTTT

D: .
V: TRBV9
size: .
J: TRBJ2-7
CDR3: CASSTGSGGEQYF
DNA: TGTGCCAGCTCGACAGGCTCCGGGGGGGAGCAGTACTTC

D: .
V: TRBV19
size: few
J: TRBJ2-6
CDR3: CASRGLAGANVLTF
DNA: TGTGCCAGCCGTGGCCTTGCTGGGGCCAACGTCCTGACTTTC

D: .
V: TRBV10-2
size: .
J: TRBJ2-7
CDR3: CASSPDLGGPYEQYF
DNA: TGCGCCAGCAGCCCCGATCTCGGGGGGCCATACGAGCAGTACTTC

D: TRBD2
V: TRBV10-3
size: few
J: TRBJ2-5
CDR3: CAISAPGGGKETQYF
DNA: TGTGCCATCAGTGCCCCAGGCGGGGGGAAAGAGACCCAGTACTTC

D: .
V: TRBV2
size: .
J: TRBJ1-3
CDR3: CASSEAFGTGNTIYF
DNA: TGTGCCAGCAGTGAAGCTTTCGGGACTGGAAACACCATATATTTT

D: TRBD1
V: TRBV15
size: .
J: TRBJ2-5
CDR3: CATSRGQTGKQETQYF
DNA: TGTGCCACCAGCAGAGGCCAGACAGGGAAACAAGAGACCCAGTACTTC

D: .
V: TRBV6-5
size: .
J: TRBJ1-6
CDR3: CASRQGDSPLHF
DNA: TGTGCCAGCAGGCAGGGTGATTCACCCCTCCACTTT

D: .
V: TRBV7-2
size: few
J: TRBJ1-6
CDR3: CASSSGQPGSSPLHF
DNA: TGTGCCAGCAGCTCGGGACAACCAGGGAGTTCACCCCTCCACTTT

D: TRBD1
V: TRBV19
size: .
J: TRBJ2-3
CDR3: CASTDRSGDTQYF
DNA: TGTGCCAGTACGGACAGGTCTGGAGATACGCAGTATTTT

D: .
V: TRBV11-2
size: few
J: TRBJ1-2
CDR3: CASSLRFENRGYTF
DNA: TGTGCCAGCAGCTTACGTTTCGAGAACAGAGGCTACACCTTC

D: TRBD1
V: TRBV19
size: .
J: TRBJ1-5
CDR3: CASSSGTGAIRQPQHF
DNA: TGTGCCAGTAGCTCCGGGACAGGGGCCATCCGGCAGCCCCAGCATTTT

D: TRBD2
V: TRBV6-5
size: .
J: TRBJ2-7
CDR3: CASQLLAGLYEQYF
DNA: TGTGCCAGCCAACTACTAGCGGGCCTCTACGAGCAGTACTTC

D: .
V: TRBV12-5
size: .
J: TRBJ1-2
CDR3: CASGLYLGHKGYTF
DNA: TGTGCTAGTGGTTTGTATTTGGGACACAAAGGCTACACCTTC

D: .
V: TRBV5-1
size: .
J: TRBJ2-3
CDR3: CASSSSQGPTDTQYF
DNA: TGCGCCAGCAGCTCTTCACAGGGACCCACAGATACGCAGTATTTT

D: .
V: TRBV11-2
size: .
J: TRBJ1-2
CDR3: CATRGGGYTF
DNA: TGTGCCACTCGGGGGGGCGGCTACACCTTC

D: .
V: TRBV6-6
size: .
J: TRBJ2-5
CDR3: CASSPDRRRSETQYF
DNA: TGTGCCAGCAGTCCCGACAGGAGGCGGTCTGAGACCCAGTACTTC

D: .
V: TRBV5-4
size: few
J: TRBJ2-7
CDR3: CASSPSQGSYEQYF
DNA: TGTGCCAGCAGCCCCTCCCAGGGATCCTACGAGCAGTACTTC

D: TRBD1
V: TRBV29-1
size: few
J: TRBJ1-5
CDR3: CSVVLAGGTQPQHF
DNA: TGCAGCGTTGTATTGGCAGGGGGCACTCAGCCCCAGCATTTT

D: TRBD2
V: TRBV4-2
size: .
J: TRBJ2-3
CDR3: CASSQGAGGPDTQYF
DNA: TGTGCCAGCAGCCAAGGAGCGGGGGGGCCAGATACGCAGTATTTT

D: .
V: TRBV2
size: .
J: TRBJ1-5
CDR3: CASSLRQVSSNQPQHF
DNA: TGTGCCAGCAGTCTCCGACAGGTCAGTTCGAATCAGCCCCAGCATTTT

D: TRBD1
V: TRBV5-1
size: few
J: TRBJ2-5
CDR3: CASSLEGQQVMQTQYF
DNA: TGCGCCAGCAGCTTGGAGGGACAGCAAGTGATGCAGACCCAGTACTTC

D: TRBD2
V: TRBV11-2
size: .
J: TRBJ2-3
CDR3: CASSPLMGAGGSTDTQYF
DNA: TGTGCCAGCAGCCCGTTAATGGGAGCGGGGGGCAGCACAGATACGCAGTATTTT